This T cell receptor (beta chain) originates from a study of metastatic and nonmetastatic thyroid tumors. Thyroid surgery was preceded by no treatment in any patient. TCRdb recomputed clones from the PCR reads via MiXCR. There are fewer than 20,000 clones in the sample; 20% to 25% occur only once, and 15% to 20% lies in the top ten. V dropped 1 base and J dropped 11 bases, with 9 bases sitting between them. CDR1 is GTSNPN, CDR2 SVGIG, per germline (reference sequence). CDR3 length: 12 residues. Specimen: tumor tissue. This clonotype was obtained from a female donor with papillary thyroid cancer or a benign thyroid nodule (not recorded which). Some clones in this sample may be carry-over from other donors' samples. The rearrangement uses TRBV30 and TRBJ1-6, with D unresolved. This CDR3 is CAWSGRYTPLHF. The CDR3 DNA is TGTGCCTGGAGTGGCCGCTATACACCCCTCCACTTT.